The 15 T cell receptor beta chains below all came from one sample that was sequenced in a study of OX40 agonist ivuxolimab in advanced cancers. The library came from the immunoSEQ multiplex PCR assay. The table comes from immuneACCESS by way of TCRdb, which keeps in-frame sequences with V and J called. Part of the clones is missing from these tables; in studies checked, under half for an unresolved V gene and the rest for unknown reasons. The sample table records around 80,000 clones; 80% to 90% of these occur just once. Together, the top ten hold 6.6% of the sample. This specimen was CD4+ or CD8+ T cells sorted from blood, taken in a trial of the OX40 agonist ivuxolimab. These receptors all stem from an adult with an advanced solid tumor such as melanoma, head and neck, liver or kidney cancer.

Comment on this clone: The junction departs from germline at one end; a sequencing error may be responsible. The chain is built from TRBV27 and TRBJ2-7; D gene ambiguous. This CDR3 region has 14 residues. Looked up from germline, CDR1 is MNHEY and CDR2 is SMNVEV (reference sequence). The chain's CDR3 is CASSLQGPREYEVF. The CDR3 DNA is TGTGCCAGCAGTTTACAAGGCCCTAGAGAATACGAGGTGTTC.

The chain recombines TRBV19 with TRBJ1-6; no firm D call. Trimming took 4 bases from V and 7 from J, leaving 14 bases between them. Germline CDR1 and CDR2: LNHDA and SQIVND (reference sequence). This CDR3 spans 15 amino acids. The CDR3 reads CASSRPGGRNSPLHF. The CDR3 DNA reads as TGTGCCAGTAGTAGGCCAGGAGGGCGGAATTCACCCCTCCACTTT.

The chain is built from TRBV7-2 and TRBJ2-5, with 9 bases aligning to TRBD1. The length of the CDR3 is 17 residues. Germline assignment: CDR1 SGHTA and CDR2 FQGNSA. V lost 6 bases to trimming and J lost 3 bases; unmatched junction nucleotides: 14. Here the CDR3 DNA reads TGTGCCAGCAGTCTTGTACCACCGGGACAGGGAGAAGAGACCCAGTACTTC. It is translated as CASSLVPPGQGEETQYF.

V gene TRBV5-1 combines with J gene TRBJ2-6; D remains unclear. Trimming cost V 4 bases and J 0 bases, with 17 bases left between them. Germline CDR1 is SGHRS and CDR2 is YFSETQ. This CDR3 has 18 amino acids. Written as DNA, the CDR3 is TGCGCCAGCAGCCCATTTGGGTTATCTTACTCTGGGGCCAACGTCCTGACTTTC. Its protein is CASSPFGLSYSGANVLTF.

The rearrangement links TRBV28 to TRBJ2-7; 9 bases align to TRBD1. Germline-derived CDR1 and CDR2 are MDHEN and SYDVKM. The V and J ends lost 7 bases and 4 bases, in that order; junction bases with no gene match: 11. The CDR3 has 15 amino acids. Here the CDR3 reads CASNTPGTGRYEQYF. The CDR3 DNA follows: TGTGCCAGCAACACCCCCGGGACAGGGAGATACGAGCAGTACTTC.

This chain joins TRBV10-3 and TRBJ2-1, with TRBD2 matching 10 bases. The germline V gene has CDR1 ENHRY and CDR2 SYGVKD. The ends lost 5 bases at V and 8 bases at J; junction bases unmatched: 9. This CDR3 region has 15 residues. The CDR3 spells CAISLGGLASDEQFF. The CDR3 nucleotides are TGTGCCATCAGTCTTGGGGGACTAGCGAGTGATGAGCAGTTCTTC.

This sequence joins TRBV15 and TRBJ2-1; 11 nucleotides align to TRBD2. Germline trimming cut 6 bases from V and 3 bases from J; bases unmatched to any gene: 4. This CDR3 region has 15 residues. Germline V CDR1 and CDR2: LNHNV, YYDKDF (reference sequence). The CDR3 here is CATRAGTSGYNEQFF. The CDR3 DNA reads TGTGCCACCAGGGCAGGGACTAGCGGCTACAATGAGCAGTTCTTC. The complete variable domain, with remaining parts taken from reference TRBV15 and TRBJ2-1, reads DAMVIQNPRYQVTQFGKPVTLSCSQTLNHNVMYWYQQKSSQAPKLLFHYYDKDFNNEADTPDNFQSRRPNTSFCFLDIRSPGLGDTAMYLCATRAGTSGYNEQFFGPGTRLTVL.

V gene TRBV5-1 combines with J gene TRBJ1-5; possible D gene TRBD1, 5 bases. Trimming pared 1 base from V and 3 bases from J, leaving 14 bases between. CDR1 SGHRS and CDR2 YFSETQ come from the germline V gene. CDR3 length: 16 amino acids. CDR3 protein: CASSLTGGIHNQPQHF. In nucleotides, the CDR3 is TGCGCCAGCAGCTTGACCGGGGGGATTCACAATCAGCCCCAGCATTTT.

This clone appeared once. The chain carries TRBV15 and TRBJ2-3, with 11 bases lining up with TRBD2. Germline V lookup: CDR1 LNHNV, CDR2 YYDKDF (reference sequence). V shed 0 bases, J shed 7 bases, and the junction held 3 bases outside the gene matches. The length of the CDR3 is 15 residues. The CDR3 sequence is CATSRDSSGGNTQYF. CDR3 DNA: TGTGCCACCAGCAGAGATTCTAGCGGGGGGAATACGCAGTATTTT.

This clone was detected once. The rearrangement joins TRBV5-8 to TRBJ2-5; 8 bases are a match to TRBD2. CDR3 length: 15 residues. Germline V CDR1 and CDR2: SGHTS, YDEGEE. V dropped 0 bases and J dropped 5; count of bases not matched to a gene: 6. CDR3 nucleotide sequence: TGTGCCAGCAGCTTGGGCGAGCGGGGGCACGAGACCCAGTACTTC. Protein sequence: CASSLGERGHETQYF.

The gene calls are TRBV28 and TRBJ1-4, with D possibly matching TRBD1 (5 bases). This CDR3 comprises 14 residues. Germline values: CDR1 MDHEN, CDR2 SYDVKM. V gave up 2 bases and J gave up 9 bases, with 13 bases separating them. Here the CDR3 reads CASSLVGGDKKLFF. DNA for the CDR3: TGTGCCAGCAGTTTAGTTGGGGGGGATAAAAAACTGTTTTTT.

This rearrangement joins TRBV21-1 to TRBJ2-7; TRBD1 was called by the table and not checked on the DNA. TRBV21-1 is a documented pseudogene. The length of the CDR3 is 15 residues. The CDR3 coding sequence is TGTGCCAGCAGCTCAAGACAGGGACCGCCCTACGAGCAGTACGTC. It codes for CASSSRQGPPYEQYV.

The CDR3 DNA reads TGTGCCAGCAGCTTAGAGGTGAACACTGAAGCTTTCTTT. As protein: CASSLEVNTEAFF. This chain joins TRBV7-9 and TRBJ1-1; D not certain. Germline V gene data show CDR1 as SEHNR and CDR2 as FQNEAQ (reference sequence). The length of the CDR3 is 13 residues. V was pared by 1 base and J by 0 bases, with 3 bases between.

The chain has TRBV9 and TRBJ2-5, with D possibly being TRBD2 (6 bases). CDR3 length: 14 amino acids. Germline CDR1 reads SGDLS; CDR2 reads YYNGEE. V was trimmed by 1 base and J by 2 bases, leaving 9 bases between them. DNA for the CDR3: TGTGCCAGCAGCGTACTAGCGAGTCAAGAGACCCAGTACTTC. Amino acids: CASSVLASQETQYF. The whole variable domain, filled in from reference TRBV9 and TRBJ2-5, reads DSGVTQTPKHLITATGQRVTLRCSPRSGDLSVYWYQQSLDQGLQFLIQYYNGEERAKGNILERFSAQQFPDLHSELNLSSLELGDSALYFCASSVLASQETQYFGPGTRLLVL.

The V call is TRBV19, the J call TRBJ1-5; D unresolved. Germline CDR1 is LNHDA and CDR2 is SQIVND (reference sequence). This CDR3 has 12 amino acids. V lost 5 bases to trimming and J lost 4 bases, with 6 bases between them. The CDR3 bases are TGTGCCAGTAGTTTTCCGAATCAGCCCCAGCATTTT. It is translated as CASSFPNQPQHF.